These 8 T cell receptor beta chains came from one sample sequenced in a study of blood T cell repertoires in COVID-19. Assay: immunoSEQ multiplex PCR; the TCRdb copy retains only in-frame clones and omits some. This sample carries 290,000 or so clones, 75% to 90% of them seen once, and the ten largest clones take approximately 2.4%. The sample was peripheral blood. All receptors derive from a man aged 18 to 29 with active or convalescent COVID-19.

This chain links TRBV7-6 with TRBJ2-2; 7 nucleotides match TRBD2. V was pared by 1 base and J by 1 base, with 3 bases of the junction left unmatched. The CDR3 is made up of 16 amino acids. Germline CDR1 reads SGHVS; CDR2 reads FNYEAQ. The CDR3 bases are TGTGCCAGCAGCTTAGACCAGCGGGAGAACACCGGGGAGCTGTTTTTT. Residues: CASSLDQRENTGELFF.

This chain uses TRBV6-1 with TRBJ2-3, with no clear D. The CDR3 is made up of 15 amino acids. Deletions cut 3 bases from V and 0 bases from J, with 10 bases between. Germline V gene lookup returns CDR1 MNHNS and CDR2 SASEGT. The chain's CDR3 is CASSEARWSTDTQYF. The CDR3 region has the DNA TGTGCCAGCAGTGAGGCCAGGTGGAGCACAGATACGCAGTATTTT.

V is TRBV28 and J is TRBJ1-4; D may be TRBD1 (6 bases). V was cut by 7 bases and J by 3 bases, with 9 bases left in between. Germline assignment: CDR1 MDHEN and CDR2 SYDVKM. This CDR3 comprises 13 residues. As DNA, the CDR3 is TGTGCCAGCATGACAGGTGCTAATGAAAAACTGTTTTTT. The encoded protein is CASMTGANEKLFF.

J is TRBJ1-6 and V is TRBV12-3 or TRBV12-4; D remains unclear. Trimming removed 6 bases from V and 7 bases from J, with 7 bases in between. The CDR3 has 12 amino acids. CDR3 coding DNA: TGTGCCAGCAGGTACAGCAATTCACCCCTCCACTTT. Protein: CASRYSNSPLHF.

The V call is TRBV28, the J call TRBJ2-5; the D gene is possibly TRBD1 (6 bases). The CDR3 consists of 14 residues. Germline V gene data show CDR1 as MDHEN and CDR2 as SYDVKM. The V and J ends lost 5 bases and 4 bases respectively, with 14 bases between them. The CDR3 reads CASSGNRAGETQYF. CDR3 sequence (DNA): TGTGCCAGCAGTGGGAACAGGGCTGGAGAGACCCAGTACTTC.

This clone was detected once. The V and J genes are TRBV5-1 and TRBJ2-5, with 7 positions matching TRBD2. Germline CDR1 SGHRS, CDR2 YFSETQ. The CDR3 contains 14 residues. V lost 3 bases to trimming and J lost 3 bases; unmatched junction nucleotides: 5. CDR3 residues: CASSSILAEETQYF. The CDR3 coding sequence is TGCGCCAGCAGCTCTATCCTAGCGGAAGAGACCCAGTACTTC.

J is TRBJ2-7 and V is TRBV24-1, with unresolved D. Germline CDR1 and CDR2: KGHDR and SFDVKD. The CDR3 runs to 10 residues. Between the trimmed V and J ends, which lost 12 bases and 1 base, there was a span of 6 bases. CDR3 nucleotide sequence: TGTGCCCGAGCGTCCTACGAGCAGTACTTC. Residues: CARASYEQYF.

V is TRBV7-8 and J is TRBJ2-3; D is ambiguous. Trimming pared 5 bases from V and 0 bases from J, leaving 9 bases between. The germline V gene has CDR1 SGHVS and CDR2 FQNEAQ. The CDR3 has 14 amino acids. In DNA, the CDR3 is TGTGCCAGCAGCGTACATTCTAGCACAGATACGCAGTATTTT. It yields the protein CASSVHSSTDTQYF. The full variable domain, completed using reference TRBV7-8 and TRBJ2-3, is GAGVSQSPRYKVAKRGQDVALRCDPISGHVSLFWYQQALGQGPEFLTYFQNEAQLDKSGLPSDRFFAERPEGSVSTLKIQRTQQEDSAVYLCASSVHSSTDTQYFGPGTRLTVL.